These T cell receptor beta chains were read from a single sample in a study of blood T cell repertoires in COVID-19. Profiling relied on immunoSEQ multiplex PCR, and the TCRdb table lists in-frame clones only, not all of them. The repertoire has roughly 230,000 clones, just under 85% of them found once; the top ten carry 4%. The sample was peripheral blood. These receptors were obtained from a man in his fifties or sixties with acute or convalescent COVID-19. Each CDR3 is given with its conserved first and last residue. Fields, in order: clone size, J gene, V gene, D gene, CDR3 protein, CDR3 DNA. A D gene is named only where the DNA matches it firmly. Only some rows state a clone size, as once, few, many or a class for expanded clones.

>NA|TRBJ1-2|TRBV29-1|NA
CSVGGGSYGYTF
TGCAGCGTTGGTGGAGGTAGCTATGGCTACACCTTC
>NA|TRBJ1-1|TRBV6-6|NA
CASSLLGEGTEAFF
TGTGCCAGCAGCCTACTCGGGGAAGGAACTGAAGCTTTCTTT
>NA|TRBJ2-1|TRBV5-6|NA
CASRQPPDPDNEQFF
TGTGCCAGCAGACAGCCTCCCGATCCGGACAATGAGCAGTTCTTC
>NA|TRBJ1-5|TRBV27|NA
CASRVEAYSNQPQHF
TGTGCCAGCAGGGTGGAGGCTTATAGCAATCAGCCCCAGCATTTT
>NA|TRBJ1-1|TRBV14|NA
CASSQDVGIWNTEAFF
TGTGCCAGCAGCCAAGACGTGGGCATCTGGAACACTGAAGCTTTCTTT
>few|TRBJ1-6|TRBV7-6|TRBD1
CASSVTGGGFVSPLHF
TGTGCCAGCAGCGTAACAGGGGGCGGGTTCGTTTCACCCCTCCACTTT
>NA|TRBJ1-2|TRBV27|TRBD1
CASSLLRGDYGYTF
TGTGCCAGCAGTTTGCTCAGGGGGGACTATGGCTACACCTTC
>NA|TRBJ1-1|TRBV19|TRBD1
CASRIPGQTPNTEAFF
TGTGCCAGCCGTATCCCGGGACAGACTCCCAACACTGAAGCTTTCTTT
>NA|TRBJ1-2|TRBV25-1|NA
CASRAWGVGYTF
TGTGCCAGCAGGGCATGGGGGGTCGGCTACACCTTC
>NA|TRBJ1-1|TRBV7-3|NA
CASSPGGMNTEAFF
TGTGCCAGCAGCCCCGGCGGCATGAACACTGAAGCTTTCTTT
>NA|TRBJ2-3|TRBV7-3|TRBD2
CASSYSGSRADTQYF
TGTGCCAGCAGCTATAGCGGGAGCAGGGCAGATACGCAGTATTTT
>NA|TRBJ1-5|TRBV7-6|NA
CASSGRGRGNQPQHF
TGTGCCAGCAGCGGGAGGGGTAGAGGCAATCAGCCCCAGCATTTT
>NA|TRBJ2-7|TRBV11-3|NA
CASSFMRGSYEQYF
TGTGCCAGCAGTTTCATGCGGGGTTCCTACGAGCAGTACTTC
>NA|TRBJ2-7|TRBV14|NA
CASRQRAGPSSYEQYF
TGTGCCAGCAGACAACGGGCGGGCCCCAGCTCCTACGAGCAGTACTTC
>NA|TRBJ2-1|TRBV25-1|TRBD1
CASSDGERGRGNEQFF
TGTGCCAGCAGTGATGGGGAGAGGGGGCGAGGGAATGAGCAGTTCTTC